This section outlines one T cell receptor beta chain sequence together with its context. It has no known antigen specificity. No much larger clone exists at a distance of one base, and base qualities are not known. Using the deep immunoSEQ assay, multiplex PCR amplified TCR CDR3 regions from genomic DNA. For each cell subset, the extracted genomic DNA was distributed evenly across all wells of several immunoSEQ 96-well plates, and each plate served as one replicate. For sorted subsets, around 200 ng genomic DNA, equal to approximately 30,000 T cell genomes, was loaded into each replicate PCR. Purified libraries were measured with a Qubit 3.0 fluorometer, size-checked on a Bioanalyzer 2100, and measured again with the KAPA Library Quantification kit. Every immunoSEQ 96-well plate was sequenced on a dedicated single-read 150-cycle Illumina NextSeq 550 flow cell. The paper's data handling went like this. Because only junctional sequences without quality scores were contained in the immunoSEQ output, filtering matching that applied to full-length reads could not be performed. Sequences were annotated with PyIR, a Python wrapper for IgBLAST v1.9, and V/J genes and CDR3 were assigned using IMGT germline references. Reads were removed for weak V/J assignments (E-value above 1e-6), missing CDR3, stop codons, out-of-frame junctions, or ambiguous translated residues. V3J clonotypes were defined as sequences sharing an identical inferred V gene, J gene, and CDR3 amino acid sequence. To compute the percentage overlap between repertoires, the number of shared unique clonotypes was divided by the size of the smaller repertoire. Three approaches were used to assess repertoire richness: RTK rarefaction, the Chao1 estimator, and Recon v2.1 estimates of unobserved clonotypes. Generation probabilities were computed with OLGA for all TCRbeta clonotypes obtained by the gDNA method from four donors. The table comes from immuneACCESS by way of TCRdb, which keeps in-frame sequences with V and J called. Part of the clones is missing from these tables; in studies checked, under half for an unresolved V gene and the rest for unknown reasons. V, J and clone size are taken as reported in that table, and D and trimming were inferred from the DNA itself. The sample table holds around 2.5 million clones, of which roughly 93% were seen once. Jointly, the top ten make up roughly 0.36% of the sample.

This sample was included in a study of shared clonotypes between healthy human individuals (dated by TCRdb to 2019 to 2021). With regard to the full study: Three men and two women, aged 18 to 49 years, made up the cohort. Per donor, three plates each were used for CD4 naive and CD4 memory, two for CD8 naive, and one for CD8 memory. To estimate repertoire size and how much clonotypes are shared between individuals, the study performed deep sequencing of blood TCR repertoires from five healthy adults. To increase sequencing depth and limit assay-specific biases, different laboratories used diverse techniques to prepare libraries and sequence TCR repertoires. Each donor's leukapheresis produced roughly between roughly 0.85 and 10 billion PBMCs. Overall study outcomes, separate from this receptor: The small number of donors limited the genetic and exposure-history diversity represented. Naive subsets generally had larger estimated clonotype richness than memory subsets did. Higher generation probabilities were observed for clonotypes shared by all four sorted-subset donors than for non-shared clonotypes. Sampling was restricted to blood, and TCR repertoires in tissues likely differ from the TCR repertoires found in blood. Pairwise subsampling indicated that sequencing depth was expected to affect the degree of clonotype sharing among donors. Even with the large sequencing depth, rarefaction of the sorted-subset datasets indicated that sequencing was incomplete. About 5% of naive CD4, 3.5% of naive CD8, 2% to 2.5% of memory CD4, and approximately 0.39% of memory CD8 clonotypes were shared across several donors.

Donors were healthy HIV-negative adults with no recently reported acute infections or vaccinations. Only Caucasian adults living in Nashville, Tennessee, USA were represented among the donors. CD4+ T cells were enriched by magnetic negative selection; naive cells were then positively selected on CD45RA, and the negative fraction formed the memory subset. After blood collection by leukapheresis, PBMCs were isolated using Ficoll-Histopaque density gradient centrifugation and then cryopreserved in the vapor phase of liquid nitrogen. Analytical flow cytometry was used to check the purity and quantity of each magnetically sorted T cell population. From each sorted fraction, genomic DNA was isolated and quantified by UV absorbance on a Nanodrop 2000c. The sequencing sample was made of naive CD4+ T cells from PBMCs. What the cell subset or site label conveys for this sample: CD45RA+ positively selected. This sequence originates from a man between 18 and 35 years old in good health. Some clones in this sample may be carry-over from other donors' samples.

The DNA sequence is as follows: TGTGCCAGCAGCTTTAGGGTCCGAGATGGGGGAGGGAGGAGTCGGTACGAGCAGTACTTC. Its translation is CASSFRVRDGGGRSRYEQYF. The chain was built from TRBV7-8 and TRBJ2-7; 7 of the junction bases match TRBD2. Trimming takes 3 bases off V and 4 bases off J; junction bases not matched to a gene: 24. CDR1 is given as SGHVS and CDR2 as FQNEAQ, both from the germline V gene. The CDR3 numbers 20 residues from cysteine through phenylalanine. Only the CDR3 region is kept as DNA, spanning 60 bases read in frame from base 1. The CDR3 plus the reference TRBV7-8 and TRBJ2-7 genes for the other parts give the full variable domain: GAGVSQSPRYKVAKRGQDVALRCDPISGHVSLFWYQQALGQGPEFLTYFQNEAQLDKSGLPSDRFFAERPEGSVSTLKIQRTQQEDSAVYLCASSFRVRDGGGRSRYEQYFGPGTRLTVT.